These 10 T cell receptor beta chains share one sample of origin, sequenced in a study of CD8+CD57+ T cells in acquired aplastic anemia. The template for TCR beta VDJ and CDR3 sequence profiling was genomic DNA. TCRdb passed the reads through MiXCR, listing each CDR3 protein once. Among hundreds of thousands of distinct CDR3 sequences listed, approximately 70% were seen once. The sample comprised sorted CD4+, CD8+, or CD8+CD57+ T cells (not recorded which) from PBMCs. All receptors derive from a human donor in good health, serving as a control.

The sample holds many counts of this clonotype. This rearrangement joins TRBV6-5 to TRBJ1-1; D ambiguous. Trimming stripped 9 bases from V and 4 bases from J, with 9 bases between. Germline V lookup: CDR1 MNHEY, CDR2 SVGAGI. The CDR3 is 11 amino acids. CDR3 nucleotide sequence: TGTGCCAGTAGTAGAGGCACTGAAGCTTTCTTT. Its translation is CASSRGTEAFF.

The chain carries TRBV12-3 or TRBV12-4 and TRBJ2-2, with TRBD1 as a possible D gene (6 bases). The length of the CDR3 is 14 residues. The V end lost 5 bases, the J end lost 1 base, and 8 bases lay between the germline ends. The CDR3, as DNA: TGTGCCAGCAGTCAGACAGGGAACACCGGGGAGCTGTTTTTT. Translation gives CASSQTGNTGELFF.

To note about this clonotype: Its ends do not fully match the called genes, so a read error is possible. This chain links TRBV20-1 with TRBJ2-1; weak D call: TRBD1 (6 bases). The germline CDR1 and CDR2 sequences are DFQATT and SNEGSKA (reference sequence). This CDR3 spans 11 amino acids. The CDR3 bases are TGCAGTGCTAGATATCTGGAACAGGGAATCTTC. Amino acid sequence: CSARYLEQGIF.

This clonotype was detected only once. CDR3 sequence (DNA): TGCAGTGCTAGAGGGCACAGGGCGATTTTAGATGGCTACACCTTC. Protein: CSARGHRAILDGYTF. V usage is TRBV20-1 and J usage is TRBJ1-2; a possible D gene is TRBD1 (6 bases). Germline CDR1 DFQATT, CDR2 SNEGSKA (reference sequence). This CDR3 comprises 15 residues. V lost 1 base to trimming and J lost 6 bases, with 18 bases between them.

This clonotype came up once. The junction shows a germline mismatch at one end, possibly a read error. The genes are TRBV7-2 and TRBJ2-1; D might be TRBD1 (6 bases). CDR1 and CDR2 (germline): SGHTA, FQGNSA. CDR3 length equals 14 residues. CDR3 DNA: TGTGCCAGCAGCTTGACAGGCGCCTCTGGAAACACCATATTC. Encoded protein: CASSLTGASGNTIF.

The chain uses TRBV19 and TRBJ1-5; D possibly corresponds to TRBD1 (6 bases). V gave up 6 bases and J gave up 2 bases, with 20 bases separating them. This CDR3 contains 17 residues. Germline CDR1 reads LNHDA; CDR2 reads SQIVND (reference sequence). In DNA form, the CDR3 reads TGTGCCAGTAGGACGGGGGGCGGACCTTTTGGCAATCAGCCCCAGCATTTT. The encoded protein is CASRTGGGPFGNQPQHF.

This clonotype was detected many times. The genes are TRBV30 and TRBJ2-3; TRBD1 might be the D (5 bases). The CDR3 sequence is 14 residues long. Germline V gives CDR1 GTSNPN, CDR2 SVGIG (reference sequence). The V end was cut by 4 bases, the J end by 3 bases, with 14 bases between. Here the CDR3 reads CAWTSQGRTDTQYF. The CDR3 DNA reads as TGTGCCTGGACCAGCCAGGGAAGGACAGATACGCAGTATTTT.

This clonotype showed up many times. The rearrangement joins TRBV4-3 to TRBJ1-2; tentatively, D is TRBD1 (6 bases). Germline CDR1 and CDR2: LGHNA and YSLEER. The CDR3 spans 15 residues. Trimming cost V 0 bases and J 8 bases, with 16 bases left between them. The DNA for the CDR3 is TGCGCCAGCAGCCAAGATCTACAGGGTAGAGGGGGCTACACCTTC. Translation: CASSQDLQGRGGYTF.

This sequence joins TRBV14 and TRBJ2-5; D is unresolved. The CDR3 contains 16 residues. The germline gives CDR1 SGHDN, CDR2 FVKESK. The V and J ends lost 1 base and 7 bases respectively, with 19 bases between them. The CDR3 region is CASSQGSSRRPGTQYF. Here the CDR3 DNA reads TGTGCCAGCAGCCAAGGGAGTAGTAGGCGGCCAGGGACCCAGTACTTC.

This clonotype was seen at least ten times. The chain employs TRBV12-3 or TRBV12-4 and TRBJ2-1, with D maybe TRBD2 (6 bases). The CDR3 totals 15 residues. Trimming cost V 6 bases and J 5 bases, with 17 bases left between them. The CDR3: CASRPTRWGDNEQFF. CDR3 nucleotide sequence: TGTGCCAGCAGGCCAACCCGATGGGGGGACAATGAGCAGTTCTTC.